Presented here are 15 T cell receptor beta chains from one specimen sequenced in a study of shared clonotypes between healthy human individuals. Profiling relied on immunoSEQ multiplex PCR, and the TCRdb table lists in-frame clones only, not all of them. The table records hundreds of thousands of clones, 73% of them present only once. The source material was memory CD4+ T cells sorted from blood. Subset in this sample: CD45RA-negative fraction. The source of these receptors is a man aged 25 to 45 in good health.

This clone was detected only once. The rearrangement links TRBV28 to TRBJ1-4; D not resolved. CDR3 length equals 13 residues. Between the trimmed V and J ends, which lost 1 base and 5 bases, there was a span of 5 bases. Germline V gene sequence: CDR1 MDHEN, CDR2 SYDVKM. CDR3: CASSLFANEKLFF. The CDR3 coding sequence is TGTGCCAGCAGTTTATTCGCCAATGAAAAACTGTTTTTT.

There are many counts of this clone. This chain joins TRBV12-5 and TRBJ2-2; possibly TRBD1 or TRBD2 for D (5 bases each). The length of the CDR3 is 13 residues. CDR1 and CDR2 from the germline V gene are LGHNT and FRNRAP. V dropped 3 bases and J dropped 5 bases, with 7 bases sitting between them. CDR3 DNA: TGTGCTAGTGGTTTCGGGGCGACCGGGGAGCTGTTTTTT. It is translated as CASGFGATGELFF.

The chain recombines TRBV4-1 with TRBJ1-5; 9 bases match TRBD1. CDR3 size: 17 residues. After removal of 3 bases from V and 2 bases from J, the junction contained 8 bases not matched to a gene. Germline V gives CDR1 MGHRA, CDR2 YSYEKL. This CDR3 reads CASSQIQGASGNQPQHF. CDR3 DNA: TGCGCCAGCAGCCAGATACAGGGGGCGTCGGGCAATCAGCCCCAGCATTTT.

The chain has TRBV5-1 and TRBJ2-7, with 7 bases that match TRBD1. The length of the CDR3 is 15 residues. V was pared by 0 bases and J by 1 base, with 4 bases of the junction left unmatched. Germline values: CDR1 SGHRS, CDR2 YFSETQ. The CDR3 DNA reads TGCGCCAGCAGCTTGGCTGGGACAGCGTCCTACGAGCAGTACTTC. Protein: CASSLAGTASYEQYF.

J is TRBJ2-2 and V is TRBV19; D is ambiguous. The CDR3 runs to 14 residues. Germline CDR1 and CDR2: LNHDA and SQIVND (reference sequence). The V gene lost 7 bases and the J gene lost 2 bases, with 11 bases spanning the gap. The CDR3 reads CASTKRLNTGELFF. The DNA for the CDR3 is TGTGCCAGTACCAAACGCCTAAACACCGGGGAGCTGTTTTTT.

This clone came up many times. The chain links TRBV7-2 to TRBJ2-7; D perhaps matches TRBD1 (6 bases). The length of the CDR3 is 13 residues. V lost 5 bases and J 7 bases, leaving 15 bases between the germline ends. Germline CDR1 is SGHTA and CDR2 is FQGNSA. The CDR3 sequence: CASSRIQGNEQYF. The CDR3 nucleotides read TGTGCCAGCAGCAGAATACAGGGCAATGAGCAGTACTTC.

In regard to this clone: The same CDR3 is also encoded by other DNA sequences in this sample. This chain uses TRBV5-1 with TRBJ1-1, with D unclear. V lost 0 bases to trimming and J lost 1 base, with 7 bases between them. This CDR3 is 14 amino acids long. Germline loops: CDR1 SGHRS, CDR2 YFSETQ. The CDR3 sequence: CASSLGGRNTEAFF. For the CDR3, the DNA is TGCGCCAGCAGCTTGGGGGGTAGGAACACTGAAGCTTTCTTT.

This sequence joins TRBV7-9 and TRBJ1-5; D uncertain. Germline V CDR1 and CDR2: SEHNR, FQNEAQ (reference sequence). The V end lost 4 bases, the J end lost 1 base, and 14 bases lay between the germline ends. The CDR3 sequence is 16 residues long. The CDR3 DNA is TGTGCCAGCAGCTCCTTTGGCAGATTAAGCAATCAGCCCCAGCATTTT. Its protein is CASSSFGRLSNQPQHF.

The rearrangement links TRBV19 to TRBJ1-5, with D possibly matching TRBD1 (5 bases). The CDR3 has 15 residues. V gave up 3 bases and J gave up 4 bases, with 13 bases separating them. Germline lookup yields CDR1 LNHDA and CDR2 SQIVND (reference sequence). The CDR3 sequence: CASSIVGTANQPQHF. The CDR3 coding sequence is TGTGCCAGTAGTATTGTTGGGACGGCGAATCAGCCCCAGCATTTT.

The chain is built from TRBV4-1 and TRBJ1-5; the D is unclear. This CDR3 has 17 residues. Germline CDR1 MGHRA, CDR2 YSYEKL. V dropped 0 bases and J dropped 0 bases, with 12 bases sitting between them. The CDR3 DNA reads TGCGCCAGCAGCCAAGAGGTGTTCTGGGATAGCAATCAGCCCCAGCATTTT. Residues: CASSQEVFWDSNQPQHF.

This rearrangement joins TRBV7-7 to TRBJ2-3, with unresolved D. Trimming left V 2 bases short and J 6 bases short, with 9 bases between. Germline values: CDR1 SSHAT, CDR2 FNYEAQ (reference sequence). This CDR3 spans 13 amino acids. DNA for the CDR3: TGTGCCAGCAGCTTACGAATAGGGGATACGCAGTATTTT. Its protein is CASSLRIGDTQYF. The full variable domain, completed using reference TRBV7-7 and TRBJ2-3, is GAGVSQSPRYKVTKRGQDVTLRCDPISSHATLYWYQQALGQGPEFLTYFNYEAQPDKSGLPSDRFSAERPEGSISTLTIQRTEQRDSAMYRCASSLRIGDTQYFGPGTRLTVL.

The chain has TRBV19 and TRBJ1-3, with 9 bases identical to TRBD1. Germline values: CDR1 LNHDA, CDR2 SQIVND (reference sequence). V was clipped by 6 bases and J by 2 bases; unmatched bases: 2. This CDR3 has 14 residues. CDR3 DNA sequence: TGTGCCAGTAGCCGACAGGGGGCTGGAAACACCATATATTTT. It yields the protein CASSRQGAGNTIYF.

This chain links TRBV6-1 with TRBJ2-3, with D possibly TRBD1 on 5 matching bases. The CDR3 runs to 15 residues. V lost 7 bases and J 6 bases, leaving 20 bases between the germline ends. CDR1 and CDR2 (germline): MNHNS, SASEGT. CDR3 residues: CASTLDSGPTDTQYF. The CDR3 bases are TGTGCCAGCACCTTAGACAGTGGGCCCACGGATACGCAGTATTTT.

This chain connects TRBV9 to TRBJ2-1; D may be TRBD1 (8 bases). Germline V lookup: CDR1 SGDLS, CDR2 YYNGEE. CDR3 length: 16 amino acids. V was clipped by 2 bases and J by 6 bases, with 18 bases between them. Here the CDR3 reads CASSVQGASGLNEQFF. CDR3 DNA sequence: TGTGCCAGCAGCGTCCAGGGGGCTAGCGGCCTCAATGAGCAGTTCTTC. Together with reference TRBV9 and TRBJ2-1, the CDR3 gives the full variable domain: DSGVTQTPKHLITATGQRVTLRCSPRSGDLSVYWYQQSLDQGLQFLIQYYNGEERAKGNILERFSAQQFPDLHSELNLSSLELGDSALYFCASSVQGASGLNEQFFGPGTRLTVL.

The genes are TRBV28 and TRBJ1-5; D unclear. Trimming took off 3 bases at V and 9 bases at J, with 12 bases between the two ends. Germline V gives CDR1 MDHEN, CDR2 SYDVKM. CDR3 length: 13 amino acids. CDR3 residues: CASSFEDWGPQHF. DNA for the CDR3: TGTGCCAGCAGTTTCGAAGACTGGGGGCCCCAGCATTTT.